This note documents a single T cell receptor (beta chain) sequence. The repertoire was sequenced with immunoSEQ multiplex PCR; TCRdb's copy has only in-frame clones and lacks some. Among about 75,000 clones listed, approximately 97% were seen once. These data originate in a study of technical replicates of blood from a few donors. Germline V CDR1 and CDR2: LGHNA, YNFKEQ. After removal of 0 bases from V and 6 bases from J, the junction contained 5 bases not matched to a gene. There are 16 residues in the CDR3. The J gene is TRBJ2-3, the V gene TRBV4-2, with 11 bases that match TRBD2. Material: T cells isolated from PBMCs. This TCR derives from a human donor in good health. CDR3 region: CASSQDIAGGGDTQYF. The CDR3 DNA reads TGTGCCAGCAGCCAAGACATAGCGGGAGGGGGGGATACGCAGTATTTT.